A single sample is the source of the 11 T cell receptor beta chains below, sequenced in a study of blood T cell repertoires in COVID-19. Profiling relied on immunoSEQ multiplex PCR, and the TCRdb table lists in-frame clones only, not all of them. The repertoire has 100,000 or so clones, roughly 81% of them found once; the top ten carry around 2%. What was sequenced was peripheral blood. The receptors here all came from a human donor in a cohort sampled during active COVID-19.

The V call is TRBV5-1, the J call TRBJ2-5; weak D call: TRBD2 (5 bases). From germline, CDR1 is SGHRS and CDR2 YFSETQ. V was shortened by 2 bases and J by 0 bases, with 8 bases between the two germline ends. The CDR3 runs 14 residues. CDR3 in amino acids: CASSLLTNQETQYF. For the CDR3, the DNA is TGCGCCAGCAGCTTACTGACTAACCAAGAGACCCAGTACTTC.

The rearrangement joins TRBV7-2 to TRBJ2-5; TRBD2 agrees at 7 bases. CDR1 and CDR2 (germline): SGHTA, FQGNSA. V lost 5 bases, J lost 4 bases, and 7 bases stayed unmatched. This CDR3 has 14 amino acids. The CDR3 spells CASSPGLVTETQYF. The CDR3, as DNA: TGTGCCAGCAGCCCCGGACTAGTTACAGAGACCCAGTACTTC.

This chain links TRBV4-1 with TRBJ1-1; a possible D gene is TRBD1 (6 bases). Trimming took off 0 bases at V and 9 bases at J, with 14 bases between the two ends. In germline, CDR1 is MGHRA, CDR2 YSYEKL. The CDR3 totals 14 residues. The CDR3 coding sequence is TGCGCCAGCAGCCAAGATGGGGGGGGCGGAAAAGCTTTCTTT. Its protein is CASSQDGGGGKAFF.

V is TRBV5-4 and J is TRBJ1-1, with D possibly matching TRBD1 (6 bases). V lost 0 bases and J 1 base, leaving 13 bases between the germline ends. Germline V CDR1 and CDR2: SGHNT, YYREEE (reference sequence). The CDR3 sequence is 16 residues long. The CDR3 bases are TGTGCCAGCAGCTTGGCGGGGCGGACAGCGAACACTGAAGCTTTCTTT. Its protein is CASSLAGRTANTEAFF.

The chain joins TRBV9 to TRBJ2-2; 14 positions agree with TRBD2. Germline-derived CDR1 and CDR2 are SGDLS and YYNGEE. The CDR3 sequence is 17 residues long. The V segment lost 2 bases and the J segment 4 bases; nucleotides outside the gene matches: 4. CDR3 amino acids: CASSVTSGGAGTGELFF. The CDR3, as DNA: TGTGCCAGCAGCGTGACTAGCGGGGGGGCGGGCACCGGGGAGCTGTTTTTT.

The V and J genes are TRBV18 and TRBJ1-1; 12 nucleotides match TRBD1. V shed 0 bases, J shed 0 bases, and the junction held 5 bases outside the gene matches. Germline V CDR1 and CDR2: KGHSH, LQKENI. This CDR3 is 18 amino acids long. This CDR3 reads CASSPPGTGGLLNTEAFF. The CDR3 DNA reads as TGTGCCAGCTCACCACCTGGGACAGGGGGCTTGCTGAACACTGAAGCTTTCTTT.

The chain uses TRBV5-4 and TRBJ1-2, with 10 bases fitting TRBD1. The length of the CDR3 is 18 residues. The V gene's germline CDR1 is SGHNT and CDR2 YYREEE (reference sequence). V shed 5 bases, J shed 7 bases, and the junction held 20 bases outside the gene matches. The chain's CDR3 is CASRMALTGGGGPGGYTF. The DNA of the CDR3 is TGTGCCAGCAGGATGGCCCTGACAGGGGGCGGGGGCCCGGGTGGCTACACCTTC.

The chain combines TRBV7-8 with TRBJ2-1; D is unclear. Trimming removed 5 bases at V and 9 bases at J, with 11 bases between. Germline CDR1 reads SGHVS; CDR2 reads FQNEAQ. This CDR3 has 12 amino acids. The CDR3 loop reads CASSTNTGEQFF. As DNA, the CDR3 is TGTGCCAGCAGCACAAACACGGGTGAGCAGTTCTTC.

In its sample, this clone was seen once. This CDR3 reads CASRPGGGGGTGELFF. The CDR3 bases are TGTGCCAGCCGCCCCGGGGGTGGAGGTGGCACCGGGGAGCTGTTTTTT. The chain employs TRBV7-9 and TRBJ2-2; tentative D call: TRBD2 (6 bases). Germline V gene lookup returns CDR1 SEHNR and CDR2 FQNEAQ (reference sequence). V was pared by 8 bases and J by 4 bases, with 20 bases between. This CDR3 comprises 16 residues.

V gene TRBV28 combines with J gene TRBJ2-1; 7 bases are a match to TRBD1. Looked up from germline, CDR1 is MDHEN and CDR2 is SYDVKM. V lost 5 bases and J lost 6; bases outside the gene matches: 10. This CDR3 region has 15 residues. In nucleotides, the CDR3 is TGTGCCAGCAGTCCCCGACAGGGTGGGGGCAATGAGCAGTTCTTC. It is translated as CASSPRQGGGNEQFF.

In the case of this clone: This sample also contains other DNA sequences that code for the same CDR3. The chain has TRBV5-1 and TRBJ2-7, with 10 bases that match TRBD1. The CDR3 spans 15 residues. V lost 4 bases, J lost 3 bases, and 7 bases stayed unmatched. CDR1 is SGHRS, CDR2 YFSETQ, per germline. The CDR3: CASSPGGTGVYEQYF. The CDR3 bases are TGCGCCAGCAGCCCGGGAGGGACAGGGGTCTACGAGCAGTACTTC.